These 14 T cell receptor beta chains originate from one sample sequenced in a study of blood T cell repertoires in COVID-19. The assay was immunoSEQ multiplex PCR, and TCRdb's table has in-frame clones only and misses some. The data contain under 300,000 clones, approximately 85% of them singletons. Sequencing was performed on PBMCs or T cells enriched from blood (not recorded which). The source of these receptors is a woman between 50 and 59 years old who had recovered from COVID-19.

V usage is TRBV5-1 and J usage is TRBJ1-6, with D possibly matching TRBD1 (5 bases). Germline lookup yields CDR1 SGHRS and CDR2 YFSETQ. The CDR3 length is 14 residues. V lost 0 bases, J lost 5 bases, and 6 bases lay in between. The CDR3 nucleotides are TGCGCCAGCAGCTTGGAGGGGAATAATTCACCCCTCCACTTT. It specifies CASSLEGNNSPLHF.

The chain links TRBV5-1 to TRBJ1-1, with 7 bases lining up with TRBD1. CDR1 and CDR2 from the germline V gene are SGHRS and YFSETQ. CDR3 length equals 13 residues. With 3 bases clipped from V and 7 bases from J, the junction kept 6 bases outside the gene matches. CDR3 in DNA: TGCGCCAGCAGCTCCTTGGGACAGAATGAAGCTTTCTTT. This sequence encodes CASSSLGQNEAFF.

A single count supports this clone. The chain joins TRBV6-5 to TRBJ2-7; 8 bases are a match to TRBD2. The V and J ends lost 5 bases and 4 bases, in that order; junction bases with no gene match: 10. Germline V lookup: CDR1 MNHEY, CDR2 SVGAGI. The CDR3 totals 15 residues. The CDR3 is CASSTPSGSLYEQYF. The CDR3 DNA follows: TGTGCCAGCAGTACCCCTAGCGGGTCCCTTTACGAGCAGTACTTC.

The genes are TRBV27 and TRBJ1-6; 8 bases map to TRBD1. The ends lost 6 bases at V and 8 bases at J; junction bases unmatched: 12. In germline, CDR1 is MNHEY, CDR2 SMNVEV (reference sequence). CDR3 length equals 16 residues. CDR3 bases: TGTGCCAGCAGGCTATCCTCGACAGGGGCCTATTCACCCCTCCACTTT. Protein: CASRLSSTGAYSPLHF.

The chain links TRBV18 to TRBJ2-2, with TRBD1 matching 10 bases. Germline CDR1 reads KGHSH; CDR2 reads LQKENI. The CDR3 extends over 17 amino acids. V was clipped by 1 base and J by 2 bases; unmatched bases: 4. For the CDR3, the DNA is TGTGCCAGCTCACCACTGGGACAGGGGACAAACACCGGGGAGCTGTTTTTT. It codes for CASSPLGQGTNTGELFF. The full variable domain, rest sourced from reference TRBV18 and TRBJ2-2, is NAGVMQNPRHLVRRRGQEARLRCSPMKGHSHVYWYRQLPEEGLKFMVYLQKENIIDESGMPKERFSAEFPKEGPSILRIQQVVRGDSAAYFCASSPLGQGTNTGELFFGEGSRLTVL.

The rearrangement joins TRBV28 to TRBJ2-3, with TRBD2 identical over 7 bases. CDR1 and CDR2 (germline): MDHEN, SYDVKM. The CDR3 has 14 residues. The V gene end was trimmed by 5 bases and the J gene end by 9 bases; junction bases not matched to a gene: 11. For the CDR3, the DNA is TGTGCCAGCAGTCTAATAGCGGGCCAGAACACGCAGTATTTT. This codes for CASSLIAGQNTQYF. Full variable domain (rest looked up from reference TRBV28 and TRBJ2-3): DVKVTQSSRYLVKRTGEKVFLECVQDMDHENMFWYRQDPGLGLRLIYFSYDVKMKEKGDIPEGYSVSREKKERFSLILESASTNQTSMYLCASSLIAGQNTQYFGPGTRLTVL.

This rearrangement joins TRBV28 to TRBJ1-5; D uncertain. The germline V gene has CDR1 MDHEN and CDR2 SYDVKM. The V end was cut by 4 bases, the J end by 0 bases, with 10 bases between. The CDR3 runs to 15 residues. CDR3 in amino acids: CASSSPVNSNQPQHF. In nucleotides, the CDR3 is TGTGCCAGCAGTTCGCCGGTTAATAGCAATCAGCCCCAGCATTTT.

This clone was seen a single time. The V call is TRBV3-1 (or the pseudogene TRBV3-2), the J call TRBJ2-7, with 8 bases matching TRBD2. V trimming: 0 bases; J trimming: 3 bases; junction bases outside the gene matches: 13. The CDR3 sequence is 18 residues long. The germline CDR1 and CDR2 sequences are LGHDT and YNNKEL (reference sequence). DNA of the CDR3: TGTGCCAGCAGCCAAGAAGGAGTAGTGGCTAGCGGGTACTACGAGCAGTACTTC. Translated: CASSQEGVVASGYYEQYF.

The chain is built from TRBV9 and TRBJ2-7; 7 nucleotides match TRBD1. The CDR3 covers 13 residues. J was trimmed by 3 bases and V by 0 bases; bases with no gene match: 0. Germline values: CDR1 SGDLS, CDR2 YYNGEE. CDR3 region: CASSVDRGYEQYF. The DNA of the CDR3 is TGTGCCAGCAGCGTAGACAGGGGCTACGAGCAGTACTTC. The variable domain in full, with the rest retrieved from reference TRBV9 and TRBJ2-7, is DSGVTQTPKHLITATGQRVTLRCSPRSGDLSVYWYQQSLDQGLQFLIQYYNGEERAKGNILERFSAQQFPDLHSELNLSSLELGDSALYFCASSVDRGYEQYFGPGTRLTVT.

The count of this clone is one. The chain joins TRBV19 to TRBJ1-3; D ambiguous. This CDR3 is built from 16 residues. The germline V gene has CDR1 LNHDA and CDR2 SQIVND (reference sequence). V was cut by 3 bases and J by 0 bases, with 12 bases left in between. In nucleotides, the CDR3 is TGTGCCAGTAGTATCCCAGGTAACCCCTCTGGAAACACCATATATTTT. Amino acid sequence: CASSIPGNPSGNTIYF. Using reference TRBV19 and TRBJ1-3 for the parts outside the CDR3, the full variable domain is DGGITQSPKYLFRKEGQNVTLSCEQNLNHDAMYWYRQDPGQGLRLIYYSQIVNDFQKGDIAEGYSVSREKKESFPLTVTSAQKNPTAFYLCASSIPGNPSGNTIYFGEGSWLTVV.

V and J are TRBV27 and TRBJ1-2; 12 positions match TRBD1. The CDR3 is 15 amino acids. CDR1 MNHEY and CDR2 SMNVEV come from the germline V gene (reference sequence). V dropped 4 bases and J dropped 8; count of bases not matched to a gene: 8. CDR3 protein: CASSSPGQGAIGYTF. DNA of the CDR3: TGTGCCAGCAGTTCTCCGGGACAGGGGGCGATCGGCTACACCTTC.

The rearrangement links TRBV7-2 to TRBJ1-1; the D is unclear. The CDR3 sequence is 13 residues long. Germline CDR1 SGHTA, CDR2 FQGNSA. V was shortened by 1 base and J by 2 bases, with 5 bases between the two germline ends. The CDR3 DNA sequence: TGTGCCAGCAGCTTAGACAGAAACACTGAAGCTTTCTTT. Translating gives CASSLDRNTEAFF.

This chain's CDR3 is CASSQDVVGRGNTIYF. CDR3 bases: TGTGCCAGCAGCCAAGATGTAGTGGGGCGCGGAAACACCATATATTTT. The J gene is TRBJ1-3, the V gene TRBV4-2, with D tentatively TRBD1 (5 bases). This CDR3 spans 16 amino acids. Deletions cut 0 bases from V and 4 bases from J, with 13 bases between. Germline V gene sequence: CDR1 LGHNA, CDR2 YNFKEQ.

This chain links TRBV18 with TRBJ2-2, with TRBD2 matching 9 bases. CDR3 length equals 17 residues. The germline CDR1 and CDR2 sequences are KGHSH and LQKENI. After removal of 2 bases from V and 2 bases from J, the junction contained 6 bases not matched to a gene. The CDR3 DNA is TGTGCCAGCTCACCATTTGCGGGAGGGCTAAACACCGGGGAGCTGTTTTTT. Translation gives CASSPFAGGLNTGELFF.